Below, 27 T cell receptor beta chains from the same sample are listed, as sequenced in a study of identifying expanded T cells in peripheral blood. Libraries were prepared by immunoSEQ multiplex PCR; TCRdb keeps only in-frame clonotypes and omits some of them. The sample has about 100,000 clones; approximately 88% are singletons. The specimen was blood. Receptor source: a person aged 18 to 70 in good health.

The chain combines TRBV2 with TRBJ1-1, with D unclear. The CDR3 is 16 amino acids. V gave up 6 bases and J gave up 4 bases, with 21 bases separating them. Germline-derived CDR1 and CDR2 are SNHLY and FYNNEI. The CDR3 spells CASSESAGAEGTEAFF. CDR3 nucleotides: TGTGCCAGCAGCGAATCGGCAGGAGCCGAGGGCACTGAAGCTTTCTTT.

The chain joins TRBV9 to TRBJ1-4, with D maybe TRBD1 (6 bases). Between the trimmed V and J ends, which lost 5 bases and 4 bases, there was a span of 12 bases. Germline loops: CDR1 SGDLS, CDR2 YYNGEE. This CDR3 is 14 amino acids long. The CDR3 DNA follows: TGTGCCAGCAGTAGGGACACGGGTAATGAAAAACTGTTTTTT. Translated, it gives CASSRDTGNEKLFF.

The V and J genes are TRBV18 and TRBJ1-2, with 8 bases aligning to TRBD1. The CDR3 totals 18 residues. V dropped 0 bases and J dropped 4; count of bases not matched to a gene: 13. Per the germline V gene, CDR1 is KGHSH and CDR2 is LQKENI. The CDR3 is CASSPPFSGGAGGYGYTF. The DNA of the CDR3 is TGTGCCAGCTCACCACCATTTTCAGGGGGCGCCGGGGGCTATGGCTACACCTTC. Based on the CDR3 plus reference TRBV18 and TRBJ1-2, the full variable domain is NAGVMQNPRHLVRRRGQEARLRCSPMKGHSHVYWYRQLPEEGLKFMVYLQKENIIDESGMPKERFSAEFPKEGPSILRIQQVVRGDSAAYFCASSPPFSGGAGGYGYTFGSGTRLTVV.

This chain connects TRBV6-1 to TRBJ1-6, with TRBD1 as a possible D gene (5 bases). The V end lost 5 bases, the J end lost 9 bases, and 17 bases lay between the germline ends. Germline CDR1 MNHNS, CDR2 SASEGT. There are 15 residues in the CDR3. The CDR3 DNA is TGTGCCAGCAGTTTAGGACTTACGGGGGGTTCACCCCTCCACTTT. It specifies CASSLGLTGGSPLHF.

The CDR3 sequence: CASSTGQAYYEQYF. The CDR3 DNA reads TGTGCCAGCAGTACTGGACAGGCGTACTACGAGCAGTACTTC. The chain combines TRBV6-6 with TRBJ2-7; 7 bases are a match to TRBD1. The germline CDR1 and CDR2 sequences are MNHNY and SVGAGI (reference sequence). CDR3 length: 14 residues. The trim removed 5 bases at V and 3 bases at J, leaving 7 bases unmatched.

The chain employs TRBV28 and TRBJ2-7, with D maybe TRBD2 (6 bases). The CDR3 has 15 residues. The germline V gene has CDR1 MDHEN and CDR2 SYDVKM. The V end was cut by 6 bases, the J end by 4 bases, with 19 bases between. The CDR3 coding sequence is TGTGCCAGCAGCTCCCCGTGGCGCGGGGAATACGAGCAGTACTTC. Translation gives CASSSPWRGEYEQYF.

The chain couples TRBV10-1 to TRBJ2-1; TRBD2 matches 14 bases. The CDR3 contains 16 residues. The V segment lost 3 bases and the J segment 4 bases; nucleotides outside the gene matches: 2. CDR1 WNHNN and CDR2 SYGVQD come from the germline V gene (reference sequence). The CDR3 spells CASSERTSGGYNEQFF. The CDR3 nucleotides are TGCGCCAGCAGTGAACGGACTAGCGGGGGGTACAATGAGCAGTTCTTC.

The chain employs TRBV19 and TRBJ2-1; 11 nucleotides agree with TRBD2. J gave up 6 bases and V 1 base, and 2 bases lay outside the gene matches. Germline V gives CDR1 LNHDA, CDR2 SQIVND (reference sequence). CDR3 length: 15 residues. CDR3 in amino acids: CASSIAGTSGNEQFF. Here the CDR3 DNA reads TGTGCCAGTAGTATAGCGGGGACTAGCGGCAATGAGCAGTTCTTC. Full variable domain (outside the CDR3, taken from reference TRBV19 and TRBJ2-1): DGGITQSPKYLFRKEGQNVTLSCEQNLNHDAMYWYRQDPGQGLRLIYYSQIVNDFQKGDIAEGYSVSREKKESFPLTVTSAQKNPTAFYLCASSIAGTSGNEQFFGPGTRLTVL.

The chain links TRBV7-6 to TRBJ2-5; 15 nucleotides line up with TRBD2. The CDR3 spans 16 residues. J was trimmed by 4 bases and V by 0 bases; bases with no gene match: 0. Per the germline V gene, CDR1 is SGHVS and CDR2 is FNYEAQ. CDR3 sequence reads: CASSLAGLAGGETQYF. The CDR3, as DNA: TGTGCCAGCAGCTTAGCGGGACTAGCGGGAGGAGAGACCCAGTACTTC. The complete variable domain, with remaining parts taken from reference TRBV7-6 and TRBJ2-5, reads GAGVSQSPRYKVTKRGQDVALRCDPISGHVSLYWYRQALGQGPEFLTYFNYEAQQDKSGLPNDRFSAERPEGSISTLTIQRTEQRDSAMYRCASSLAGLAGGETQYFGPGTRLLVL.

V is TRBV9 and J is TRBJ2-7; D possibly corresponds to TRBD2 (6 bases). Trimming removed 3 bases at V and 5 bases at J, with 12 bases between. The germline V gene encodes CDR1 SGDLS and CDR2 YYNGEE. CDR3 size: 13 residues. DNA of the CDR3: TGTGCCAGCAGCGCGAGTGGCGGGGACGAGCAGTACTTC. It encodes CASSASGGDEQYF. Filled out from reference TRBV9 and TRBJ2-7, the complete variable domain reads DSGVTQTPKHLITATGQRVTLRCSPRSGDLSVYWYQQSLDQGLQFLIQYYNGEERAKGNILERFSAQQFPDLHSELNLSSLELGDSALYFCASSASGGDEQYFGPGTRLTVT.

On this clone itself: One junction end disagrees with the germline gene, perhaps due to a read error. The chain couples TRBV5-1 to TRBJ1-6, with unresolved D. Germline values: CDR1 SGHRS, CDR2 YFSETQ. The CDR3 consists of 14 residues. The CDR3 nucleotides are TGCGCCAGCACCTTGGGTGATTATAATTCACCCCTCCACTTT. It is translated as CASTLGDYNSPLHF.

This CDR3 is CASQSSSYEQYF. In DNA, the CDR3 is TGTGCCAGTCAGTCTAGCTCCTACGAGCAGTACTTC. The chain joins TRBV5-6 to TRBJ2-7, with D hard to call. The CDR3 is made up of 12 amino acids. V was trimmed by 8 bases and J by 0 bases, leaving 9 bases between them. Germline V CDR1 and CDR2: SGHDT, YYEEEE.

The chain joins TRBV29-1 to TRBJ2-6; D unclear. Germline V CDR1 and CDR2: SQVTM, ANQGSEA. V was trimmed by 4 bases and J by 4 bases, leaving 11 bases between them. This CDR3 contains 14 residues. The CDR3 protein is CSVASVSGANVLTF. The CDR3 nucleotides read TGCAGCGTTGCGTCGGTTTCCGGGGCCAACGTCCTGACTTTC. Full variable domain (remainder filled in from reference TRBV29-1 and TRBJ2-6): SAVISQKPSRDICQRGTSLTIQCQVDSQVTMMFWYRQQPGQSLTLIATANQGSEATYESGFVIDKFPISRPNLTFSTLTVSNMSPEDSSIYLCSVASVSGANVLTFGAGSRLTVL.

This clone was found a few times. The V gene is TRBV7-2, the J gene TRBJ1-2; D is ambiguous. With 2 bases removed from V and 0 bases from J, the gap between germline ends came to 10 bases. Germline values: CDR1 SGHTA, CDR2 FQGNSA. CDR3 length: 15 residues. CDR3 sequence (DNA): TGTGCCAGCAGCTTACCACCGGTCTCTAACTATGGCTACACCTTC. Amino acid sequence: CASSLPPVSNYGYTF.

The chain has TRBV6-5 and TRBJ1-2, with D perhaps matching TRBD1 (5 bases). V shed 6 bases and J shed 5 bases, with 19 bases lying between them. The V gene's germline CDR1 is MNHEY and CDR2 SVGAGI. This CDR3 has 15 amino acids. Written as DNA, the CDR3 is TGTGCCAGCAGGCCCGGGACGGCTGGGGGGTATGGCTACACCTTC. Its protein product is CASRPGTAGGYGYTF.

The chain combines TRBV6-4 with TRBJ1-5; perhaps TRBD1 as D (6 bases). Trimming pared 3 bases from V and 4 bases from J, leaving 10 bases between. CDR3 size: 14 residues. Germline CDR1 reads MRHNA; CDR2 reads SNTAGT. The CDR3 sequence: CASSEDSLNQPQHF. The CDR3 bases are TGTGCCAGCAGTGAGGACAGTCTAAATCAGCCCCAGCATTTT.

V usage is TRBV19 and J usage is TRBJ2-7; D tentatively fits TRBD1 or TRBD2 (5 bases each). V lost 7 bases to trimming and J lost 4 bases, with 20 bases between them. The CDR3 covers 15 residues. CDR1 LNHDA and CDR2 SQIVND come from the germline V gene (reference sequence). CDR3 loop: CASTSGPEEGYEQYF. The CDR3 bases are TGTGCCAGTACCTCGGGACCGGAGGAAGGGTACGAGCAGTACTTC.

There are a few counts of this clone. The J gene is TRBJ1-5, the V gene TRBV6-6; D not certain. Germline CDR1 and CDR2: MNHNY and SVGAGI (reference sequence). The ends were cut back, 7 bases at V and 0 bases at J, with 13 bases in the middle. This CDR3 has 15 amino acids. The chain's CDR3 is CASIAGLNSNQPQHF. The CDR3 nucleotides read TGTGCCAGCATCGCAGGCCTCAATAGCAATCAGCCCCAGCATTTT.

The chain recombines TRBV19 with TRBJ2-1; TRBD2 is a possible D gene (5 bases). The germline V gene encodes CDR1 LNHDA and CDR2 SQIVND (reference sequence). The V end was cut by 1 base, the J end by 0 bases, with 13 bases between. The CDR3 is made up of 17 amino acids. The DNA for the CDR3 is TGTGCCAGTAGTATAGTTATGCGGAGGAGCTCCTACAATGAGCAGTTCTTC. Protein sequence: CASSIVMRRSSYNEQFF. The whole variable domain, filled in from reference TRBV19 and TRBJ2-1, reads DGGITQSPKYLFRKEGQNVTLSCEQNLNHDAMYWYRQDPGQGLRLIYYSQIVNDFQKGDIAEGYSVSREKKESFPLTVTSAQKNPTAFYLCASSIVMRRSSYNEQFFGPGTRLTVL.

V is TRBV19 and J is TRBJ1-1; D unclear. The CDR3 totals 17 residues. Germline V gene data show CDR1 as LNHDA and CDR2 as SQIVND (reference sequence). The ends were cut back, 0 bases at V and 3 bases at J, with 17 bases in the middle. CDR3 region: CASSIDEEAPWDTEAFF. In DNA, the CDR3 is TGTGCCAGTAGTATAGATGAAGAGGCCCCATGGGACACTGAAGCTTTCTTT.

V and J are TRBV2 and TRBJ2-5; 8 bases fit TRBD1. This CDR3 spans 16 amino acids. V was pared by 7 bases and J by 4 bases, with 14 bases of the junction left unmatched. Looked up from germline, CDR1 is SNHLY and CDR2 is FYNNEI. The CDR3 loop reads CASISDRVGAGETQYF. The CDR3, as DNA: TGTGCCAGCATTTCGGACAGGGTGGGTGCGGGAGAGACCCAGTACTTC.

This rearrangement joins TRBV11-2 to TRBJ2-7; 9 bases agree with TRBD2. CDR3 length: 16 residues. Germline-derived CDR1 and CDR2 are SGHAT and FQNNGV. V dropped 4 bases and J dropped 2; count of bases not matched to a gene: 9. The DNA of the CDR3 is TGTGCCAGCAGCTCAAAGACTAGCGGACAACCCTACGAGCAGTACTTC. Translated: CASSSKTSGQPYEQYF. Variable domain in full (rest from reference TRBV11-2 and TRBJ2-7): EAGVAQSPRYKIIEKRQSVAFWCNPISGHATLYWYQQILGQGPKLLIQFQNNGVVDDSQLPKDRFSAERLKGVDSTLKIQPAKLEDSAVYLCASSSKTSGQPYEQYFGPGTRLTVT.

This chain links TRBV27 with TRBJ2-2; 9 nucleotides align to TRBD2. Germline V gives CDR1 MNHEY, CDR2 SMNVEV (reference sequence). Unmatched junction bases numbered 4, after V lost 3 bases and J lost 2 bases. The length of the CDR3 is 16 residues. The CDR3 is CASSFPSGVNTGELFF. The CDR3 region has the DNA TGTGCCAGCAGTTTTCCTAGCGGGGTAAACACCGGGGAGCTGTTTTTT.

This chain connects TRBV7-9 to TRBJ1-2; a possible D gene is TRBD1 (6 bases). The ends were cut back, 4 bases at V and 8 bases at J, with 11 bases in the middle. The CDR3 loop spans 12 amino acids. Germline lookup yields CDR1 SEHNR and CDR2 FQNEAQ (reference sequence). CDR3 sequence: CASSSGQRGYTF. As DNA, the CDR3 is TGTGCCAGCAGCTCCGGACAGAGGGGCTACACCTTC.

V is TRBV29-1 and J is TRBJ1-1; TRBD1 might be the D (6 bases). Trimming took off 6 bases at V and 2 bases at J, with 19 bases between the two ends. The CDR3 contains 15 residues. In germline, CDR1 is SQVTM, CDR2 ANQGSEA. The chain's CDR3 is CSVTNYRVGNTEAFF. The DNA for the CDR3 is TGCAGCGTAACGAATTACAGGGTGGGCAACACTGAAGCTTTCTTT.

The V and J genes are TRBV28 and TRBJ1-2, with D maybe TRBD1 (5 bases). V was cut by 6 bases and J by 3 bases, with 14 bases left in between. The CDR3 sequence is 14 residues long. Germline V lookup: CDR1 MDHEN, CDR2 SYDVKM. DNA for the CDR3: TGTGCCAGCAGGGCGGGGGGTGGTGACTATGGCTACACCTTC. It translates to CASRAGGGDYGYTF.

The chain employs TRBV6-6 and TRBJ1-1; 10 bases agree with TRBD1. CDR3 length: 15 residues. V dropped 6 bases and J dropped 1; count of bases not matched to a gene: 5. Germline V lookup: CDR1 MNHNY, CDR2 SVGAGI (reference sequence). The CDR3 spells CASRKRDRGNTEAFF. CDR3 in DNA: TGTGCCAGCAGGAAAAGGGACAGGGGGAACACTGAAGCTTTCTTT.